Sequencing of this T cell receptor (beta chain) was carried out in a study of blood T cell repertoires in COVID-19. The assay was immunoSEQ multiplex PCR, and TCRdb's table has in-frame clones only and misses some. The sample shows just under 350,000 clones, about nine tenths of them seen only once. Enrolled during active infection, Seattle patients were then followed longitudinally. CDR1 is MNHNS, CDR2 SASEGT, per germline. CDR3 size: 14 residues. Trimming at V came to 3 bases and at J to 8 bases, leaving 7 bases not matched to a gene. This chain connects TRBV6-1 to TRBJ1-2; 9 nucleotides agree with TRBD1. Sequencing was performed on peripheral blood. The clonotype comes from a woman in her seventies with COVID-19, enrolled during active disease. The CDR3 region is CASSDPGTGSGYTF. CDR3 sequence (DNA): TGTGCCAGCAGTGATCCTGGGACAGGGAGCGGCTACACCTTC.